Below, 21 T cell receptor beta chains from the same sample are listed, as sequenced in a study of shared clonotypes between healthy human individuals. The method was immunoSEQ multiplex PCR; TCRdb's version includes in-frame clones alone and lacks a portion of them. Of 2,500,000 or so clones in the sample, roughly 93% were seen once. The sequencing input was naive CD4+ T cells from PBMCs. Subset specified: CD45RA+ positively selected. The source is a man in his late teens or twenties in good health. Some clones in this sample may be carry-over from other donors' samples.

The gene calls are TRBV5-8 and TRBJ2-6, with TRBD2 matching 7 bases. V gave up 0 bases and J gave up 4 bases; unmatched junction bases: 4. This CDR3 has 16 amino acids. CDR1 is SGHTS, CDR2 YDEGEE, per germline. DNA for the CDR3: TGTGCCAGCAGCTTGGGGACTAGGCCCGGGGCCAACGTCCTGACTTTC. Translating gives CASSLGTRPGANVLTF. The variable domain in full, with the rest retrieved from reference TRBV5-8 and TRBJ2-6, is EAGVTQSPTHLIKTRGQQATLRCSPISGHTSVYWYQQALGLGLQFLLWYDEGEERNRGNFPPRFSGRQFPNYSSELNVNALELEDSALYLCASSLGTRPGANVLTFGAGSRLTVL.

The J gene is TRBJ1-1, the V gene TRBV5-6; D uncertain. The CDR3 is made up of 14 amino acids. Germline values: CDR1 SGHDT, CDR2 YYEEEE. V was clipped by 0 bases and J by 6 bases, with 12 bases between them. The CDR3 spells CASSLGTGGAEAFF. In DNA form, the CDR3 reads TGTGCCAGCAGCTTGGGGACGGGTGGCGCTGAAGCTTTCTTT.

CDR3 loop: CASRPMDRVEEQYF. DNA of the CDR3: TGTGCCAGCAGGCCGATGGACAGGGTTGAAGAGCAGTACTTC. The chain joins TRBV28 to TRBJ2-7; TRBD1 agrees at 8 bases. CDR3 length equals 14 residues. V lost 6 bases and J lost 7; bases outside the gene matches: 11. The germline gives CDR1 MDHEN, CDR2 SYDVKM.

The chain couples TRBV7-2 to TRBJ2-7; D is perhaps TRBD1 or TRBD2 (5 bases each). There are 16 residues in the CDR3. Germline V gene sequence: CDR1 SGHTA, CDR2 FQGNSA. Trimming cost V 1 base and J 1 base, with 14 bases left between them. The CDR3 bases are TGTGCCAGCAGCTTAGTTCGTGGGACGCTATCCTACGAGCAGTACTTC. Its translation is CASSLVRGTLSYEQYF.

The chain uses TRBV11-3 and TRBJ2-7; 9 bases are shared with TRBD2. The CDR3 loop spans 17 amino acids. The germline gives CDR1 SGHNT, CDR2 YENEEA. The junction had 16 bases not matched to a gene; V was cut back by 5 bases and J by 5 bases. CDR3 in DNA: TGTGCCAGCAGCCCCCAAGCTAGCGGGACTCCTATGGACGAGCAGTACTTC. It yields the protein CASSPQASGTPMDEQYF.

V usage is TRBV5-1 and J usage is TRBJ1-2; D is unresolved. Per the germline V gene, CDR1 is SGHRS and CDR2 is YFSETQ. This CDR3 comprises 12 residues. Trimming pared 0 bases from V and 3 bases from J, leaving 3 bases between. CDR3 residues: CASSLADYGYTF. CDR3 in DNA: TGCGCCAGCAGCTTGGCTGACTATGGCTACACCTTC.

Points on this clone: This sample includes further DNA sequences coding for the same CDR3. This chain uses TRBV6-5 with TRBJ2-7, with 8 bases that match TRBD2. The CDR3 contains 16 residues. J gave up 4 bases and V 0 bases, and 8 bases lay outside the gene matches. Germline-derived CDR1 and CDR2 are MNHEY and SVGAGI. The CDR3 is CASSYSLAGGSYEQYF. As DNA, the CDR3 is TGTGCCAGCAGTTACTCTTTGGCGGGAGGATCGTACGAGCAGTACTTC.

The V and J genes are TRBV4-1 and TRBJ1-2, with D tentatively TRBD1 (6 bases). Trimming removed 4 bases at V and 2 bases at J, with 14 bases between. This CDR3 comprises 15 residues. CDR1 is MGHRA, CDR2 YSYEKL, per germline. In DNA, the CDR3 is TGCGCCAGCAGCCCCTGGGCGGACAGCAACTATGGCTACACCTTC. This sequence encodes CASSPWADSNYGYTF.

The rearrangement links TRBV6-1 to TRBJ1-2, with 7 bases identical to TRBD1. Looked up from germline, CDR1 is MNHNS and CDR2 is SASEGT. V was pared by 4 bases and J by 1 base, with 6 bases of the junction left unmatched. The CDR3 length is 15 residues. Here the CDR3 DNA reads TGTGCCAGCAGTGCCGGGACAGCCTTTAACTATGGCTACACCTTC. It specifies CASSAGTAFNYGYTF.

This clone was seen just once. The CDR3 sequence: CASSPWGDSSYEQYF. CDR3 bases: TGTGCCAGCAGCCCCTGGGGGGACAGTTCCTACGAGCAGTACTTC. J is TRBJ2-7 and V is TRBV7-9; D is possibly TRBD1 (7 bases). CDR1 SEHNR and CDR2 FQNEAQ come from the germline V gene (reference sequence). The CDR3 runs to 15 residues. Trimming left V 5 bases short and J 1 base short, with 15 bases between. The full variable domain, rest sourced from reference TRBV7-9 and TRBJ2-7, is DTGVSQNPRHKITKRGQNVTFRCDPISEHNRLYWYRQTLGQGPEFLTYFQNEAQLEKSRLLSDRFSAERPKGSFSTLEIQRTEQGDSAMYLCASSPWGDSSYEQYFGPGTRLTVT.

The V call is TRBV28, the J call TRBJ1-3, with TRBD1 matching 10 bases. There are 15 residues in the CDR3. The junction had 7 bases not matched to a gene; V was cut back by 6 bases and J by 5 bases. Germline V gene lookup returns CDR1 MDHEN and CDR2 SYDVKM. In DNA form, the CDR3 reads TGTGCCAGCAGCCCCAGACAGGGGGCGAGAAACACCATATATTTT. This sequence encodes CASSPRQGARNTIYF.

Points on this clone: The sample has other DNA sequences that encode this CDR3 too. V is TRBV30 and J is TRBJ2-7; D remains ambiguous. CDR3 length: 11 residues. In germline, CDR1 is GTSNPN, CDR2 SVGIG (reference sequence). The ends were cut back, 0 bases at V and 3 bases at J, with 3 bases in the middle. CDR3 nucleotides: TGTGCCTGGAGTGTGCACTACGAGCAGTACTTC. Its protein product is CAWSVHYEQYF.

J is TRBJ1-4 and V is TRBV5-4, with D possibly being TRBD1 (5 bases). The CDR3 consists of 16 residues. Deletions cut 4 bases from V and 0 bases from J, with 13 bases between. Germline V CDR1 and CDR2: SGHNT, YYREEE (reference sequence). CDR3: CASSPRADATNEKLFF. CDR3 coding DNA: TGTGCCAGCAGCCCCAGGGCGGACGCAACTAATGAAAAACTGTTTTTT.

The genes are TRBV9 and TRBJ2-1; TRBD1 might be the D (5 bases). The CDR3 has 18 residues. CDR1 and CDR2 from the germline V gene are SGDLS and YYNGEE. V lost 4 bases and J 9 bases, leaving 29 bases between the germline ends. The CDR3 nucleotides read TGTGCCAGCAGCACACGACCTACCCAGGGAAACCTAGTCAGTGAGCAGTTCTTC. This codes for CASSTRPTQGNLVSEQFF. Variable domain in full (rest from reference TRBV9 and TRBJ2-1): DSGVTQTPKHLITATGQRVTLRCSPRSGDLSVYWYQQSLDQGLQFLIQYYNGEERAKGNILERFSAQQFPDLHSELNLSSLELGDSALYFCASSTRPTQGNLVSEQFFGPGTRLTVL.

This clone was recorded only once. The chain couples TRBV5-1 to TRBJ2-5; D is possibly TRBD1 (6 bases). The CDR3 contains 14 residues. Germline V gene data show CDR1 as SGHRS and CDR2 as YFSETQ. Trimming took off 4 bases at V and 4 bases at J, with 14 bases between the two ends. Here the CDR3 reads CASSDMIGGETQYF. CDR3 DNA: TGCGCCAGCAGCGATATGATAGGGGGAGAGACCCAGTACTTC.

The chain links TRBV5-4 to TRBJ2-3; D uncertain. The V end lost 2 bases, the J end lost 4 bases, and 5 bases lay between the germline ends. The CDR3 contains 12 residues. The germline V gene has CDR1 SGHNT and CDR2 YYREEE (reference sequence). The CDR3, as DNA: TGTGCCAGCAGCTTTCCGGCAGATACGCAGTATTTT. Translated: CASSFPADTQYF.

As regards this clone: Other DNA variants within this sample encode the same CDR3. The chain has TRBV7-2 and TRBJ2-7, with 9 bases fitting TRBD2. This CDR3 contains 15 residues. V dropped 3 bases and J dropped 3; count of bases not matched to a gene: 6. Germline loops: CDR1 SGHTA, CDR2 FQGNSA. CDR3 amino acids: CASSFGVAGDYEQYF. The CDR3 nucleotides read TGTGCCAGCAGCTTTGGGGTAGCGGGAGACTACGAGCAGTACTTC.

CDR3 amino acids: CASSLGGRESDEQFF. The CDR3 nucleotides are TGTGCCAGCAGCCTAGGGGGGAGGGAGTCCGATGAGCAGTTCTTC. V is TRBV11-3 and J is TRBJ2-1; the D gene is possibly TRBD2 (7 bases). Trimming shortened V by 5 bases and J by 8 bases, and 19 bases separated the two germline ends. The CDR3 is 15 residues long. The V gene's germline CDR1 is SGHNT and CDR2 YENEEA.

In this sample, this clone turned up a few times. This sequence joins TRBV11-2 and TRBJ2-2; 10 positions match TRBD2. The CDR3 extends over 15 amino acids. V gave up 3 bases and J gave up 7 bases; unmatched junction bases: 5. Germline V gene lookup returns CDR1 SGHAT and CDR2 FQNNGV. The CDR3 loop reads CASSFSGRQGGELFF. DNA for the CDR3: TGTGCCAGCAGCTTTAGCGGGAGGCAGGGCGGGGAGCTGTTTTTT.

The chain joins TRBV4-1 to TRBJ2-5, with a tentative D call TRBD2 (6 bases). The germline V gene has CDR1 MGHRA and CDR2 YSYEKL. The CDR3 spans 14 residues. Trimming pared 3 bases from V and 5 bases from J, leaving 13 bases between. This chain's CDR3 is CASSQGGLGETQYF. The CDR3 DNA sequence: TGCGCCAGCAGCCAGGGGGGACTGGGGGAGACCCAGTACTTC.

On this clone itself: Within the sample, other DNA sequences also encode this same CDR3. The chain has TRBV5-1 and TRBJ2-7, with D possibly being TRBD1 or TRBD2 (6 bases each). The germline gives CDR1 SGHRS, CDR2 YFSETQ. Trimming cost V 6 bases and J 1 base, with 11 bases left between them. The CDR3 contains 13 residues. The CDR3 DNA is TGCGCCAGCACCCGGGGGACATCCTACGAGCAGTACTTC. It codes for CASTRGTSYEQYF.